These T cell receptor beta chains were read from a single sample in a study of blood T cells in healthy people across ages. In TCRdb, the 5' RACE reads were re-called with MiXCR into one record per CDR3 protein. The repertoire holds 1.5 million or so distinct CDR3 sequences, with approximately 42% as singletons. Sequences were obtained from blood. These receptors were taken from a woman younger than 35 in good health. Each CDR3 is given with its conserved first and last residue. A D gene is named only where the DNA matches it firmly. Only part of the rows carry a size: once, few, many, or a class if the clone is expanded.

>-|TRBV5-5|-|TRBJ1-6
TGTGCCGCCGCCTTGGGGGGCCTTAATTCACCCCTCCACTTT
CAAALGGLNSPLHF
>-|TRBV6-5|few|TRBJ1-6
TGTGCCAGCAATAGACAGAAGATCGCCTATAATTCACCCCTCCACTTT
CASNRQKIAYNSPLHF
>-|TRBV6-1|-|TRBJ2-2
TGTGCCAGCAACCCTGACCTTACCGGGGAGCTGTTTTTT
CASNPDLTGELFF
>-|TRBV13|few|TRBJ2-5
TGTGCCAGCACCAACGACAAGGGGGGGCAAGAGACCCAGTACTTC
CASTNDKGGQETQYF
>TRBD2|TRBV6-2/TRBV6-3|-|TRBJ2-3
TGTGCCAGCAGTTACCCGGGACTACCCGCAGATACGCAGTATTTT
CASSYPGLPADTQYF
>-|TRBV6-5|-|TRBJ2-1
TGTGCCAGCAGTTATATCCCGAGTGATGAGCAGTTCTTC
CASSYIPSDEQFF
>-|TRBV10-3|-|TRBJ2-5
TGTGCCATCAGTGAGTCTGGGCGGGAAGAGACCCAGTACTTC
CAISESGREETQYF
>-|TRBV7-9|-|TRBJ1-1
TGTGCCAGCAGCGGACGGGGGGCTGAGGTTCTCGGAGCTTTCTTT
CASSGRGAEVLGAFF
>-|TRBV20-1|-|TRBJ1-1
TGCAGTGCTAGGGGGGATACGGGGCCGATGAACACTGAAGCTTTCTTT
CSARGDTGPMNTEAFF
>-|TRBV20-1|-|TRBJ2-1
TGCAGTGCTAGAACGACAACCTACAATGAGCAGTTCTTC
CSARTTTYNEQFF
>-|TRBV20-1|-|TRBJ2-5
TGCAGTGCTCACTACGCGGCTAGCGAAAAAGAGACCCAGTACTTC
CSAHYAASEKETQYF
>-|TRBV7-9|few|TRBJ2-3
TGTGCCAGCAGCTTCATAAGTTCAGATACGCAGTATTTT
CASSFISSDTQYF
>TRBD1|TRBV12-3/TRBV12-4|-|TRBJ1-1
TGTGCCAGCACCCCCAGGGGGGGGATGAACACTGAAGCTTTCTTT
CASTPRGGMNTEAFF
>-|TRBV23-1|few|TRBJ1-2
TGCGCCAGCAGACATATGCCCGGGGACCACTATGGCTACACCTTC
CASRHMPGDHYGYTF
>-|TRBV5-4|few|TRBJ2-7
TGTGCCAGCAGCCGGCCAGATACCTACGAGCAGTACTTC
CASSRPDTYEQYF
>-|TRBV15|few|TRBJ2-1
TGTGCCACCAGCAGAGGTTTCATTGGCCTCGGGGGTTACAATGAGCAGTTCTTC
CATSRGFIGLGGYNEQFF
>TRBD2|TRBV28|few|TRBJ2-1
TGTGCCAGCAGCCGGGGGGGACTAGCCGTAATTGAGCAGTTCTTC
CASSRGGLAVIEQFF
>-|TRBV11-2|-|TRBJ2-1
TGTGCCAGCAGGTCAGGGGCTGAGCAGTTCTTC
CASRSGAEQFF
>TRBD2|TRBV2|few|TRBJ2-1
TGTGCCAGCAGTGACGCTAGCGGGGTCTACAATGAGCAGTTCTTC
CASSDASGVYNEQFF
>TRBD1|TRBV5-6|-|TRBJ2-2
TGTGCCAGCAGCTGGGACAGGGGGCGGATCACCGGGGAGCTGTTTTTT
CASSWDRGRITGELFF
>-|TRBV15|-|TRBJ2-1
TGTGCCACCAAGAACGACAATGAGCAGTTCTTC
CATKNDNEQFF
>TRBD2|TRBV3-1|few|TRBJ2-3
TGTGCCAGCAGCCAGCGAGCGGGGGGGCCGACAGATACGCAGTATTTT
CASSQRAGGPTDTQYF
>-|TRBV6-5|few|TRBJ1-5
TGTGCCAGCCGGCAGTATAGCAATCAGCCCCAGCATTTT
CASRQYSNQPQHF
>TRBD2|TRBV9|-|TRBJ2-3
TGTGCCAGCAGCGTAGCTAGCGGCCGCACAGATACGCAGTATTTT
CASSVASGRTDTQYF
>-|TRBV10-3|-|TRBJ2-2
TGTGCCATCAGTGACAGACAGAACACCGGGGAGCTGTTTTTT
CAISDRQNTGELFF
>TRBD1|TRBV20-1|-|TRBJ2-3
TGCAGTGCCGCCGGACAGGGTCACGCAGATACGCGGTATTTT
CSAAGQGHADTRYF
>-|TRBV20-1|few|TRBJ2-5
TGCAGTGCTAGACTAGCGCAGGAGACCCAGTACTTC
CSARLAQETQYF
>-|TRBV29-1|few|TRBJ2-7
TGCAGCGTAAAGGACGGGAGCTCCTACGAGCAGTACTTC
CSVKDGSSYEQYF
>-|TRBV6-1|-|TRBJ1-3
TGTGCCAGCAGTGAAGCCCGACACTCTGGAAACACCATATATTTT
CASSEARHSGNTIYF
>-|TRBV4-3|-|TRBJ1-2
TGCGCCAGCAGCCCTGAACTGACAGGACCCTATGGCTACACCTTC
CASSPELTGPYGYTF
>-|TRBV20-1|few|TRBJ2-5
TGCAGTGCTAGAGTAGGAGGGTCAGAGACCCAGTACTTC
CSARVGGSETQYF
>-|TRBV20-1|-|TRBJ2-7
TGCAGTGCTAGAGTACCGACCACCTCGACATACGAGCAGTACTTC
CSARVPTTSTYEQYF
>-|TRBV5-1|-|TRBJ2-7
TGCGCCAGCAAGGAGGGAGATATCCGCTACGAGCAGTACTTC
CASKEGDIRYEQYF
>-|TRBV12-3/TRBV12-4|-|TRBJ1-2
TGTGCCAGCAGTTTAGACTTATGGGGTCGGGGCAGAAACTATGGCTACACCTTC
CASSLDLWGRGRNYGYTF
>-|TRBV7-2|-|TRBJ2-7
TGTGCCAGCAGCTCCAAAAGTCGGCTCGAGCAGTACTTC
CASSSKSRLEQYF
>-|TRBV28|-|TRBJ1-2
TGTGCCAGCACCAAGACAGCTTTTAACTATGGCTACACCTTC
CASTKTAFNYGYTF
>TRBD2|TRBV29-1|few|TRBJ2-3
TGCAGCGTTGGTCCTAGCGGGAGCGAAGATACGCAGTATTTT
CSVGPSGSEDTQYF
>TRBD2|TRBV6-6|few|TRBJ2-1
TGTGCCAGCAGTACGACTAGCGCTGAGCAGTTCTTC
CASSTTSAEQFF
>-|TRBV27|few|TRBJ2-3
TGTGCCAGCACGGAAGCTAGCACAGATACGCAGTATTTT
CASTEASTDTQYF
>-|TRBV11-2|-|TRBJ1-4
TGTGCCACCGCAGGAGTAGGTGAAAAACTGTTTTTT
CATAGVGEKLFF
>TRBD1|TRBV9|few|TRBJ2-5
TGTGCCAGCAGCGTGACAGGGGAAGGGGGAGAGACCCAGTACTTC
CASSVTGEGGETQYF
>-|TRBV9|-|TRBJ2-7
TGTGCCAGCAGCGCCGCCTGGAGTAGCGGAAGCTACAATGAGCAGTACTTC
CASSAAWSSGSYNEQYF
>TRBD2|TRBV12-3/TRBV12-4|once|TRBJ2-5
TGTGCCAGCAGTGGCGGGGGATTTGGAGAGACCCAGTACTTC
CASSGGGFGETQYF
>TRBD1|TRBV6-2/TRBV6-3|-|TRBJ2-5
TGTGCCAACAGACAACCGGGACAGGGCCAAGAGACCCAGTACTTC
CANRQPGQGQETQYF
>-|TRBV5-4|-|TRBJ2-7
TGTGCCAGCAGCCCGGATCAGAGTCTCTCCTACGAGCAGTACTTC
CASSPDQSLSYEQYF
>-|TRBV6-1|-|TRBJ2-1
TGTGCCACAAACCACGCCTGGGGCAATGAGCAGTTCTTC
CATNHAWGNEQFF
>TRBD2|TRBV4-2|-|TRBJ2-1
TGTGCCAGCAGCCAAGAGGGACTAGCGGGAGGATACAATGAGCAGTTCTTC
CASSQEGLAGGYNEQFF
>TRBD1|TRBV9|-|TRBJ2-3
TGTGCCAGCAGCGCACAACAGGGGATAGCAGATACGCAGTATTTT
CASSAQQGIADTQYF
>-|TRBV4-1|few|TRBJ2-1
TGCGCCAGCAGCCCCCGAGCCCCAGGGGCCGACTCCTACAATGAGCAGTTCTTC
CASSPRAPGADSYNEQFF
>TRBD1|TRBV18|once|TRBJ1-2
TGTGCCAGCTCACCTCAGGACAGGCGGGGGGCCGGCTACACCTTC
CASSPQDRRGAGYTF
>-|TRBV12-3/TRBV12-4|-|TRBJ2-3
TGTGTCAGCCTCATTGCAGGGTCAACAGATACGCAGTATTTT
CVSLIAGSTDTQYF
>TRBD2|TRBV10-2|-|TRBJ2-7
TGCGCCAGCAGCTCCCACGTCCCAGCGGGGGGGCCTTTACCTCTCCACGAGCAGTACTTC
CASSSHVPAGGPLPLHEQYF
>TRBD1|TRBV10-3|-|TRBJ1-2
TGTGCCATCAGTGAGCCGGGACAGGGTACTAGCGGCTACACCTTC
CAISEPGQGTSGYTF
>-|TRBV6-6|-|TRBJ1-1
TGTGCCAGCATGATTTTGCAGCCGAACACTGAAGCTTTCTTT
CASMILQPNTEAFF
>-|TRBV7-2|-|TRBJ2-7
TGTACCAGCAGCTTATCGGTAGGGAAGAACGAGCAGTACTTC
CTSSLSVGKNEQYF